The clone carrying this T cell receptor (beta chain) was found a few times. The antigen remains unidentified. The sample is drawn from a study of spatial heterogeneity in lung cancer. Overall study results and limits: TCRs found ubiquitously expanded in tumor appeared in blood more at resection than at follow-up.

TCRdb re-called the 5' RACE reads through MiXCR, storing one row per CDR3 protein. Here the sample spans 25,000 to 35,000 distinct CDR3 sequences, around 9.3% being singletons. Time point given: blood at routine non-recurrence follow-up after resection. The CDR3 consists of 14 residues. Trimming stripped 2 bases from V and 6 bases from J, with 8 bases between. Germline V CDR1 and CDR2: LGHDT, YNNKEL (reference sequence). The source is a female donor with early-stage non-small cell lung cancer. The source material was PBMCs, sampled at follow-up. The chain joins TRBV3-1 to TRBJ1-6, with D tentatively TRBD1 (6 bases). This CDR3 is CASSQLQGNSPLHF. CDR3 bases: TGTGCCAGCAGCCAACTACAGGGTAATTCACCCCTCCACTTT.